The rows below give T cell receptor beta chains drawn from one sample of a study of Ad26.COV2.S vaccination and SARS-CoV-2 variants. Clones were sequenced by immunoSEQ multiplex PCR, and TCRdb holds only the in-frame ones, with some missing. Of about half a million clones in the sample, 70% to 90% are singletons; the top ten hold around 1.8%. The sequencing here drew on peripheral blood, taken in a trial of Ad26.COV2.S vaccine versus placebo. The origin of the receptors is a person aged 18-60 years who received the Ad26.COV2.S COVID-19 vaccine or a placebo. CDR3s include the opening cysteine and the closing phenylalanine or tryptophan. D genes are given only for firm matches. Only part of the rows carry a size: once, few, many, or a class if the clone is expanded.

CDR3nt: TGTGCCACCTCTTCGGGCGGCGAGCAGTACTTC
CDR3aa: CATSSGGEQYF
v_gene: TRBV24-1
abundance: -
d_gene: -
j_gene: TRBJ2-7

CDR3nt: TGTGCCAGTAGTATCCTAGCGCTAGCCTACAATGAGCAGTTCTTC
CDR3aa: CASSILALAYNEQFF
v_gene: TRBV19
abundance: -
d_gene: -
j_gene: TRBJ2-1

CDR3nt: TGTGCCAGCAGTGTACGGGGTAATGAAAAACTGTTTTTT
CDR3aa: CASSVRGNEKLFF
v_gene: TRBV2
abundance: -
d_gene: -
j_gene: TRBJ1-4

CDR3nt: TGTGCCAGCAGCTTTACTGGGACAGGGTCCGGGGAGCTGTTTTTT
CDR3aa: CASSFTGTGSGELFF
v_gene: TRBV11-1
abundance: -
d_gene: TRBD1
j_gene: TRBJ2-2

CDR3nt: TGTGCCTGGAGTGTAAGGCGGGGGCGAACCGGGGCCAACGTCCTGACTTTC
CDR3aa: CAWSVRRGRTGANVLTF
v_gene: TRBV30
abundance: once
d_gene: -
j_gene: TRBJ2-6

CDR3nt: TGTGCCAGCTCAAACCACTGGGCAGGAGAGAACACTGAAGCTTTCTTT
CDR3aa: CASSNHWAGENTEAFF
v_gene: TRBV6-6
abundance: -
d_gene: -
j_gene: TRBJ1-1

CDR3nt: TGTGCCAGCTCACCACTGACAGGGGTTGAGACCCAGTACTTC
CDR3aa: CASSPLTGVETQYF
v_gene: TRBV18
abundance: -
d_gene: TRBD1
j_gene: TRBJ2-5

CDR3nt: TGTGCCAGCAGTCCCGGACAGGGGATTTACGAGCAGTACTTC
CDR3aa: CASSPGQGIYEQYF
v_gene: TRBV6-2/TRBV6-3
abundance: -
d_gene: TRBD1
j_gene: TRBJ2-7

CDR3nt: TGTGCCAGCAGCCCCCCCCGACTAGCGGGAGTAGAGACCCAGTACTTC
CDR3aa: CASSPPRLAGVETQYF
v_gene: TRBV7-9
abundance: -
d_gene: TRBD2
j_gene: TRBJ2-5

CDR3nt: TGTGCCAGCCGTCCTAGTGGCCCAGATAATTCACCCCTCCACTTT
CDR3aa: CASRPSGPDNSPLHF
v_gene: TRBV2
abundance: once
d_gene: -
j_gene: TRBJ1-6

CDR3nt: TGTGCCAGCAGTTACGAAAGGATGGGAAACACCATATATTTT
CDR3aa: CASSYERMGNTIYF
v_gene: TRBV6-2/TRBV6-3
abundance: -
d_gene: -
j_gene: TRBJ1-3

CDR3nt: TGTGCCAGCAGTCCGGACAGAAATAATTCACCCCTCCACTTT
CDR3aa: CASSPDRNNSPLHF
v_gene: TRBV6-5
abundance: -
d_gene: -
j_gene: TRBJ1-6

CDR3nt: TGTGCCACCAGCAGAGAGGGTAATGCCTACGAGCAGTACTTC
CDR3aa: CATSREGNAYEQYF
v_gene: TRBV15
abundance: -
d_gene: -
j_gene: TRBJ2-7

CDR3nt: TGCGCCAGCAGCACCGATCCCGGGGAGCTGTTTTTT
CDR3aa: CASSTDPGELFF
v_gene: TRBV5-1
abundance: -
d_gene: -
j_gene: TRBJ2-2

CDR3nt: TGTGCCAGCAGTTACTCGAGCGGGGGGGCCTACAATGAGCAGTTCTTC
CDR3aa: CASSYSSGGAYNEQFF
v_gene: TRBV6-2/TRBV6-3
abundance: -
d_gene: TRBD2
j_gene: TRBJ2-1

CDR3nt: TGTGCCAGCAGTCACGACAGACGGGCCTACGAGCAGTACTTC
CDR3aa: CASSHDRRAYEQYF
v_gene: TRBV2
abundance: -
d_gene: -
j_gene: TRBJ2-7

CDR3nt: TGTGCCAGCAGTTTGCGGGAGCAGTTCTTC
CDR3aa: CASSLREQFF
v_gene: TRBV2
abundance: -
d_gene: -
j_gene: TRBJ2-1

CDR3nt: TGCGCCAGCAGCCAAGAAAGACAGGGGGGTTACAATGAGCAGTTCTTC
CDR3aa: CASSQERQGGYNEQFF
v_gene: TRBV4-3
abundance: many
d_gene: TRBD1
j_gene: TRBJ2-1

CDR3nt: TGTGCCAGCTCGGGACAGCTTAGGCAGCCCCAGCATTTT
CDR3aa: CASSGQLRQPQHF
v_gene: TRBV28
abundance: -
d_gene: TRBD1
j_gene: TRBJ1-5

CDR3nt: TGTGCCAGTATGTACAGGGGGTTCGGTGTAAACACTGAAGCTTTCTTT
CDR3aa: CASMYRGFGVNTEAFF
v_gene: TRBV19
abundance: -
d_gene: TRBD1
j_gene: TRBJ1-1

CDR3nt: TGTGCCAGCAGCTTTGCCGCGAACACCGGGGAGCTGTTTTTT
CDR3aa: CASSFAANTGELFF
v_gene: TRBV7-3
abundance: -
d_gene: -
j_gene: TRBJ2-2

CDR3nt: TGTGCCAGCAGTGCGGGACGTTCAGGCGAGCAGTACTTC
CDR3aa: CASSAGRSGEQYF
v_gene: TRBV2
abundance: -
d_gene: -
j_gene: TRBJ2-7

CDR3nt: TGTGCCAGCAGCCCGAGCTCCTATAATTCACCCCTCCACTTT
CDR3aa: CASSPSSYNSPLHF
v_gene: TRBV7-9
abundance: -
d_gene: -
j_gene: TRBJ1-6

CDR3nt: TGTGCCAGCAGTTTCATTGGGGCCCGGGAGACCCAGTACTTC
CDR3aa: CASSFIGARETQYF
v_gene: TRBV6-2/TRBV6-3
abundance: -
d_gene: -
j_gene: TRBJ2-5

CDR3nt: TGTGCCACCAGTGACTCACCGTCGGGCCAGCCCCAGCATTTT
CDR3aa: CATSDSPSGQPQHF
v_gene: TRBV24-1
abundance: -
d_gene: -
j_gene: TRBJ1-5

CDR3nt: TGCGCCAGCAGCCCTGCCCACCGGGGAGTGAACACTGAAGCTTTCTTT
CDR3aa: CASSPAHRGVNTEAFF
v_gene: TRBV4-1
abundance: -
d_gene: -
j_gene: TRBJ1-1

CDR3nt: TGTGCCAGCCGTCGGGAGGGGGCTGGATCACCCCTCCACTTT
CDR3aa: CASRREGAGSPLHF
v_gene: TRBV2
abundance: -
d_gene: TRBD1
j_gene: TRBJ1-6

CDR3nt: TGTGCCAGCACCACGTGGGGGACTCCTCCCCATTACGAGCAGTACTTC
CDR3aa: CASTTWGTPPHYEQYF
v_gene: TRBV28
abundance: -
d_gene: -
j_gene: TRBJ2-7

CDR3nt: TGCGCCAGCAGCTTAATGACAGGGGGCTCCTACGAGCAGTACTTC
CDR3aa: CASSLMTGGSYEQYF
v_gene: TRBV5-1
abundance: -
d_gene: TRBD1
j_gene: TRBJ2-7

CDR3nt: TGTGCCAGCTCACCCGATTCGAACAGAGACGAGCAGTACTTC
CDR3aa: CASSPDSNRDEQYF
v_gene: TRBV18
abundance: -
d_gene: -
j_gene: TRBJ2-7

CDR3nt: TGCGCCAGCAGCTTAAGTGGACTAGCGGGAAGTTGGCCCTACAATGAGCAGTTCTTC
CDR3aa: CASSLSGLAGSWPYNEQFF
v_gene: TRBV5-1
abundance: -
d_gene: TRBD2
j_gene: TRBJ2-1

CDR3nt: TGTGCCAGCAGTGCCCGCGTGGGAAGCTCCTACGAGCAGTACTTC
CDR3aa: CASSARVGSSYEQYF
v_gene: TRBV27
abundance: -
d_gene: -
j_gene: TRBJ2-7

CDR3nt: TGTGCCAGTGGGGCGGGATTATCCTACGAGCAGTACTTC
CDR3aa: CASGAGLSYEQYF
v_gene: TRBV19
abundance: -
d_gene: -
j_gene: TRBJ2-7

CDR3nt: TGTGCCAGCTCACCTCAAGACAGCCAAGAGACCCAGTACTTC
CDR3aa: CASSPQDSQETQYF
v_gene: TRBV18
abundance: -
d_gene: -
j_gene: TRBJ2-5

CDR3nt: TGTGCCAGCAGGCCTAGCGGGGGGTGGCAAGAGACCCAGTACTTC
CDR3aa: CASRPSGGWQETQYF
v_gene: TRBV2
abundance: -
d_gene: TRBD2
j_gene: TRBJ2-5

CDR3nt: TGTGCCAGCAATATTAGGGATGAGCAGTTCTTC
CDR3aa: CASNIRDEQFF
v_gene: TRBV6-4
abundance: -
d_gene: -
j_gene: TRBJ2-1